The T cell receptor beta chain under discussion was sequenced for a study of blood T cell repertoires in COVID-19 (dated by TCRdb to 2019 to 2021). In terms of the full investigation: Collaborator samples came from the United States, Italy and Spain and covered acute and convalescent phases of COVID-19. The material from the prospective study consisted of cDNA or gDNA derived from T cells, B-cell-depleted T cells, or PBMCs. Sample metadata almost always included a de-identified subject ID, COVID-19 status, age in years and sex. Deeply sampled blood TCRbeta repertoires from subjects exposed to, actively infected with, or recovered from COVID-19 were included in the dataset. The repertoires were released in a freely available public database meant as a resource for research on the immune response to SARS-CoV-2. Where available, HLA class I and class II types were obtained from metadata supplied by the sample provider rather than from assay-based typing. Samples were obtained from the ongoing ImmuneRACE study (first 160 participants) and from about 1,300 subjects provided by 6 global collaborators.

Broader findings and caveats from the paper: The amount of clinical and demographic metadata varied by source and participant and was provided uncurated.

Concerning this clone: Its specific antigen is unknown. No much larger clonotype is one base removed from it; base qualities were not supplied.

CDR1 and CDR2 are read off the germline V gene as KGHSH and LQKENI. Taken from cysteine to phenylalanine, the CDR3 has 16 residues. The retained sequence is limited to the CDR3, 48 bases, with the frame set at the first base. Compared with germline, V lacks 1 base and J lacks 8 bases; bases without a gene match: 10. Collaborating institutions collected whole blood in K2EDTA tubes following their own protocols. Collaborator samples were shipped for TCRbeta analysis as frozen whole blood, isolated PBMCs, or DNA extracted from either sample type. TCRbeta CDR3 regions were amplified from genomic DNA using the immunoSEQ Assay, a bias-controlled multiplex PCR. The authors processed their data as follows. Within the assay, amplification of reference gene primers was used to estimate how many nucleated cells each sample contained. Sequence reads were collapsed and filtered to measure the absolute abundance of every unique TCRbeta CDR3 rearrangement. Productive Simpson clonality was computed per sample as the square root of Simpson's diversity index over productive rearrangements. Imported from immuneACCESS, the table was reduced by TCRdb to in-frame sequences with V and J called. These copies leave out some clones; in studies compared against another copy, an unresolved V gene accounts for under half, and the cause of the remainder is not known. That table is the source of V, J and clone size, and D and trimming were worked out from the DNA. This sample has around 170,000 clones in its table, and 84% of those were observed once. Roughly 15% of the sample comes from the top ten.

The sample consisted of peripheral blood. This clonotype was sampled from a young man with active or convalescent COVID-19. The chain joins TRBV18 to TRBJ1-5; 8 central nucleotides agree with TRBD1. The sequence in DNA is TGTGCCAGCTCACCACAGCAGGGGGCCCCGCTAGAGCCCCAGCATTTT. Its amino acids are CASSPQQGAPLEPQHF. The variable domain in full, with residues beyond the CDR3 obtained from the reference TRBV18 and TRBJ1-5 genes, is NAGVMQNPRHLVRRRGQEARLRCSPMKGHSHVYWYRQLPEEGLKFMVYLQKENIIDESGMPKERFSAEFPKEGPSILRIQQVVRGDSAAYFCASSPQQGAPLEPQHFGDGTRLSIL.